This TCR beta chain appears in the sequencing data of a study of blood T cells in healthy people across ages. It was with a sample-barcoded 5' primer and a J-beta primer mix that a second PCR of about 7 to 12 cycles was run. TCRdb re-analysed the 5' RACE reads in MiXCR, keeping a single row per CDR3 protein. Among about 1.5 million distinct CDR3 sequences listed, about 40% were seen once. This TCR came from a woman in her late teens or twenties in good health. The sequenced sample was blood.

The CDR3 spells CASSPPPGLAGGTDTQYF. The DNA for the CDR3 is TGTGCCAGCAGCCCACCTCCGGGACTAGCGGGAGGGACAGATACGCAGTATTTT. The gene calls are TRBV13 and TRBJ2-3; 16 bases align to TRBD2. CDR1 is PRHDT and CDR2 is FYEKMQ in the germline V gene (reference sequence). The CDR3 extends over 18 amino acids. The J segment lost 3 bases and the V segment lost 5 bases, leaving 8 bases of the junction unmatched.